This T cell receptor beta chain is from a study of blood T cell repertoires in COVID-19. At the level of the study: T cells, B-cell-depleted T cells, or PBMCs supplied cDNA or gDNA.

The authors' processing: Cell counts per sample came from amplifying reference gene primers. Sequenced by immunoSEQ multiplex PCR; TCRdb stores in-frame clones only, minus some. V, J and clone size derive from that table, while D and trimming were established from the DNA sequence. The sample has approximately 73,000 clones; more than 75% are singletons. The CDR3 consists of 16 residues. V was clipped by 3 bases and J by 1 base; unmatched bases: 6. CDR1 and CDR2 from the germline V gene are MNHEY and SVGEGT. The receptor was isolated from a woman aged 60-75 years with acute or convalescent COVID-19. Sequenced sample: peripheral blood. The V gene is TRBV6-2 or TRBV6-3, the J gene TRBJ2-3, with 8 bases identical to TRBD2. The CDR3 nucleotides read TGTGCCAGCAGTTATGATCTAGCGGGCCGCACAGATACGCAGTATTTT. Protein: CASSYDLAGRTDTQYF.